Shown below are 30 T cell receptor beta chains from a single sample sequenced in a study of immune evolution from preneoplasia to lung adenocarcinoma. Clones were sequenced by immunoSEQ multiplex PCR, and TCRdb holds only the in-frame ones, with some missing. Altogether several thousand clones are present, roughly 80% being singletons, with the ten largest covering approximately 3.3%. The sample was FFPE invasive lung adenocarcinoma tissue. These receptor sequences come from a person between 60 and 69 years old with lung adenocarcinoma.

This rearrangement joins TRBV6-1 to TRBJ1-3, with unresolved D. Germline CDR1 reads MNHNS; CDR2 reads SASEGT. Between the trimmed V and J ends, which lost 4 bases and 0 bases, there was a span of 10 bases. This CDR3 comprises 15 residues. For the CDR3, the DNA is TGTGCCAGCAGTGTTCAGATTTACTCTGGAAACACCATATATTTT. Its protein is CASSVQIYSGNTIYF.

This clone was counted once. V and J are TRBV30 and TRBJ1-3; 8 bases match TRBD1. Looked up from germline, CDR1 is GTSNPN and CDR2 is SVGIG (reference sequence). V lost 8 bases, J lost 4 bases, and 7 bases stayed unmatched. The CDR3 has 13 residues. The CDR3, as DNA: TGTGCCGGGCGTACAGGGGGAGGAAACACCATATATTTT. Residues: CAGRTGGGNTIYF. Drawing the rest from reference TRBV30 and TRBJ1-3, the complete variable domain is SQTIHQWPATLVQPVGSPLSLECTVEGTSNPNLYWYRQAAGRGLQLLFYSVGIGQISSEVPQNLSASRPQDRQFILSSKKLLLSDSGFYLCAGRTGGGNTIYFGEGSWLTVV.

This clone has only a few counts. V is TRBV12-5 and J is TRBJ1-4, with no clear D. The CDR3 covers 13 residues. V lost 2 bases to trimming and J lost 5 bases, with 6 bases between them. Germline V lookup: CDR1 LGHNT, CDR2 FRNRAP. The CDR3 bases are TGTGCTAGTGGTTTGAGCGAGAATGAAAAACTGTTTTTT. This codes for CASGLSENEKLFF. The whole variable domain, remainder taken from reference TRBV12-5 and TRBJ1-4, is DARVTQTPRHKVTEMGQEVTMRCQPILGHNTVFWYRQTMMQGLELLAYFRNRAPLDDSGMPKDRFSAEMPDATLATLKIQPSEPRDSAVYFCASGLSENEKLFFGSGTQLSVL.

J is TRBJ2-3 and V is TRBV5-1; TRBD2 matches at 8 bases. The CDR3 runs to 16 residues. The V and J ends lost 0 bases and 5 bases, in that order; junction bases with no gene match: 8. Germline CDR1 reads SGHRS; CDR2 reads YFSETQ. The CDR3 DNA follows: TGCGCCAGCAGCTTGGGGTTAGCGGGACGTGTAGATACGCAGTATTTT. Translation: CASSLGLAGRVDTQYF. Full variable domain (rest looked up from reference TRBV5-1 and TRBJ2-3): KAGVTQTPRYLIKTRGQQVTLSCSPISGHRSVSWYQQTPGQGLQFLFEYFSETQRNKGNFPGRFSGRQFSNSRSEMNVSTLELGDSALYLCASSLGLAGRVDTQYFGPGTRLTVL.

This clone appeared once. The chain employs TRBV18 and TRBJ1-2; weak D call: TRBD1 (5 bases). V lost 2 bases to trimming and J lost 2 bases, with 9 bases between them. Germline CDR1 KGHSH, CDR2 LQKENI. The CDR3 sequence is 14 residues long. The CDR3 region is CASSPVGRNYGYTF. In DNA, the CDR3 is TGTGCCAGCTCACCAGTGGGGCGGAACTATGGCTACACCTTC.

This chain joins TRBV18 and TRBJ2-7; D is possibly TRBD1 or TRBD2 (5 bases each). Trimming shortened V by 2 bases and J by 7 bases, and 15 bases separated the two germline ends. The length of the CDR3 is 14 residues. CDR1 is KGHSH, CDR2 LQKENI, per germline. The CDR3 is CASSPSGQGREQYF. In nucleotides, the CDR3 is TGTGCCAGCTCACCATCGGGGCAGGGCAGAGAGCAGTACTTC.

This clone was observed once. The chain recombines TRBV11-3 with TRBJ2-5; 11 nucleotides line up with TRBD2. This CDR3 is 16 amino acids long. Germline V gene sequence: CDR1 SGHNT, CDR2 YENEEA. The ends lost 1 base at V and 2 bases at J; junction bases unmatched: 3. CDR3 nucleotides: TGTGCCAGCAGCTTAGGACTAGCGGGAATTCAAGAGACCCAGTACTTC. Translated, it gives CASSLGLAGIQETQYF.

The chain is built from TRBV30 and TRBJ2-7; a weak D match, TRBD2 (5 bases). Germline values: CDR1 GTSNPN, CDR2 SVGIG (reference sequence). This CDR3 comprises 13 residues. The ends were cut back, 6 bases at V and 9 bases at J, with 21 bases in the middle. CDR3 in amino acids: CACHRETREGQYF. The CDR3, as DNA: TGTGCCTGTCACCGGGAAACGAGGGAAGGGCAGTACTTC.

V and J are TRBV9 and TRBJ2-2; TRBD2 is a possible D gene (6 bases). Germline V CDR1 and CDR2: SGDLS, YYNGEE. This CDR3 spans 14 amino acids. V was trimmed by 0 bases and J by 3 bases, leaving 6 bases between them. The CDR3 region has the DNA TGTGCCAGCAGCGTAGCGGGAGACACCGGGGAGCTGTTTTTT. Its protein is CASSVAGDTGELFF. The variable domain in full, with the rest retrieved from reference TRBV9 and TRBJ2-2, is DSGVTQTPKHLITATGQRVTLRCSPRSGDLSVYWYQQSLDQGLQFLIQYYNGEERAKGNILERFSAQQFPDLHSELNLSSLELGDSALYFCASSVAGDTGELFFGEGSRLTVL.

This clone was counted a single time. The J gene is TRBJ2-7, the V gene TRBV27; 7 bases map to TRBD1. From germline, CDR1 is MNHEY and CDR2 SMNVEV (reference sequence). The CDR3 spans 14 residues. V trimming: 2 bases; J trimming: 5 bases; junction bases outside the gene matches: 6. The CDR3 is CASSLPGQQNEQYF. The CDR3 DNA reads TGTGCCAGCAGTTTACCGGGACAGCAAAACGAGCAGTACTTC.

The gene calls are TRBV15 and TRBJ2-5, with 11 bases identical to TRBD2. CDR3 length: 15 amino acids. Germline V gene data show CDR1 as LNHNV and CDR2 as YYDKDF (reference sequence). Trimming took 1 base from V and 4 from J; bases not matched to a gene: 2. As DNA, the CDR3 is TGTGCCACCAGCAGAGTACTAGCGGGAGCAGAGACCCAGTACTTC. Protein product: CATSRVLAGAETQYF.

In the case of this clone: One end of the junction is discordant with germline, which a read error may explain. This chain connects TRBV7-9 to TRBJ2-7, with 9 nucleotides matching TRBD2. From germline, CDR1 is SEHNR and CDR2 FQNEAQ (reference sequence). The CDR3 is made up of 15 amino acids. The CDR3 loop reads CTSSLAAGGAYEQYF. The CDR3 region has the DNA TGTACCAGCAGCTTAGCGGCGGGAGGGGCCTACGAGCAGTACTTC.

This clone was seen a single time. The chain combines TRBV30 with TRBJ1-3; D is ambiguous. Germline-derived CDR1 and CDR2 are GTSNPN and SVGIG (reference sequence). V lost 0 bases and J lost 6, with 15 bases in between. The length of the CDR3 is 15 residues. The CDR3 region has the DNA TGTGCCTGGAGTGTGGGTCAGTTGGATTCAAACACCATATATTTT. Translating it yields CAWSVGQLDSNTIYF.

The chain links TRBV28 to TRBJ2-3; 12 nucleotides align to TRBD1. This CDR3 has 18 amino acids. Trimming removed 6 bases from V and 6 bases from J; junction bases left unmatched: 16. Germline lookup yields CDR1 MDHEN and CDR2 SYDVKM. In DNA form, the CDR3 reads TGTGCCAGCAGCCCGACCGCGGCGGGACAGGGGGCCGGTGATACGCAGTATTTT. Translation gives CASSPTAAGQGAGDTQYF. Using reference TRBV28 and TRBJ2-3 for the parts outside the CDR3, the full variable domain is DVKVTQSSRYLVKRTGEKVFLECVQDMDHENMFWYRQDPGLGLRLIYFSYDVKMKEKGDIPEGYSVSREKKERFSLILESASTNQTSMYLCASSPTAAGQGAGDTQYFGPGTRLTVL.

The V call is TRBV6-5, the J call TRBJ1-2; D is undetermined. Germline lookup yields CDR1 MNHEY and CDR2 SVGAGI. V shed 4 bases and J shed 0 bases, with 12 bases lying between them. The CDR3 loop spans 15 amino acids. CDR3 bases: TGTGCCAGCAGTTCCCCTCGGGCGGCTAACTATGGCTACACCTTC. Residues: CASSSPRAANYGYTF.

The chain uses TRBV11-3 and TRBJ2-1; a weak D match, TRBD2 (6 bases). The V gene's germline CDR1 is SGHNT and CDR2 YENEEA. CDR3 length: 16 residues. The ends were cut back, 0 bases at V and 0 bases at J, with 9 bases in the middle. This CDR3 is CASSLDAGSSYNEQFF. In nucleotides, the CDR3 is TGTGCCAGCAGCTTAGACGCGGGGAGCTCCTACAATGAGCAGTTCTTC.

This clone came up once. The genes are TRBV19 and TRBJ1-2, with TRBD1 matching over 7 bases. CDR1 LNHDA and CDR2 SQIVND come from the germline V gene (reference sequence). The CDR3 runs 14 residues. The trim removed 6 bases at V and 0 bases at J, leaving 4 bases unmatched. The CDR3 sequence: CASSRQGTNYGYTF. Written as DNA, the CDR3 is TGTGCCAGTAGCAGACAGGGAACTAACTATGGCTACACCTTC.

This chain connects TRBV28 to TRBJ2-5, with TRBD1 as a possible D gene (5 bases). V gave up 3 bases and J gave up 3 bases, with 11 bases separating them. This CDR3 is 14 amino acids long. Germline lookup yields CDR1 MDHEN and CDR2 SYDVKM. The CDR3 bases are TGTGCCAGCAGTTTGGGTCAGGGCGAAGAGACCCAGTACTTC. This codes for CASSLGQGEETQYF.

The chain is built from TRBV19 and TRBJ2-3; D might be TRBD1 or TRBD2, each matching 7 bases. The CDR3 extends over 16 amino acids. Germline V gene sequence: CDR1 LNHDA, CDR2 SQIVND (reference sequence). V lost 9 bases and J 1 base, leaving 20 bases between the germline ends. The CDR3 DNA follows: TGTGCCAGCCTCGGGGGGACAGCCTTGGGCACAGATACGCAGTATTTT. Protein product: CASLGGTALGTDTQYF.

The genes are TRBV9 and TRBJ2-7, with 9 bases fitting TRBD2. V gave up 7 bases and J gave up 6 bases; unmatched junction bases: 11. Germline values: CDR1 SGDLS, CDR2 YYNGEE. The CDR3 sequence is 14 residues long. The CDR3 loop is CASAPGLASSEQYF. The CDR3 DNA reads as TGTGCCAGCGCCCCGGGACTAGCCTCTTCCGAGCAGTACTTC. Full variable domain (outside the CDR3, taken from reference TRBV9 and TRBJ2-7): DSGVTQTPKHLITATGQRVTLRCSPRSGDLSVYWYQQSLDQGLQFLIQYYNGEERAKGNILERFSAQQFPDLHSELNLSSLELGDSALYFCASAPGLASSEQYFGPGTRLTVT.

This chain links TRBV6-1 with TRBJ2-5; D perhaps matches TRBD2 (5 bases). Trimming shortened V by 3 bases and J by 4 bases, and 21 bases separated the two germline ends. Germline V gene sequence: CDR1 MNHNS, CDR2 SASEGT. CDR3 length equals 17 residues. This CDR3 reads CASSERLGAGPGETQYF. CDR3 sequence (DNA): TGTGCCAGCAGTGAGCGCCTGGGAGCAGGACCAGGAGAGACCCAGTACTTC.

The chain carries TRBV9 and TRBJ2-2; D possibly uses TRBD1 or TRBD2 (5 bases each). Trimming pared 5 bases from V and 7 bases from J, leaving 18 bases between. Germline V CDR1 and CDR2: SGDLS, YYNGEE. This CDR3 contains 15 residues. The CDR3 coding sequence is TGTGCCAGCAGTCCCTGGGATCCGAGGGGCGGGGAGCTGTTTTTT. Translated, it gives CASSPWDPRGGELFF.

This clone occurred a few times. This sequence joins TRBV6-5 and TRBJ1-1; TRBD1 matches 8 bases. CDR3 size: 15 residues. Germline CDR1 MNHEY, CDR2 SVGAGI. V shed 5 bases and J 6 bases; nucleotides not matched to a gene: 11. The CDR3 DNA reads TGTGCCAGCAGTCCAGAGTACAGGGGGGCTGCTGAAGCTTTCTTT. It encodes CASSPEYRGAAEAFF.

The chain couples TRBV19 to TRBJ2-1; D possibly corresponds to TRBD2 (6 bases). Per the germline V gene, CDR1 is LNHDA and CDR2 is SQIVND (reference sequence). The V and J ends lost 5 bases and 7 bases respectively, with 15 bases between them. There are 14 residues in the CDR3. CDR3 loop: CASSLKGLLNEQFF. The CDR3 nucleotides read TGTGCCAGTAGTCTAAAGGGACTTTTGAATGAGCAGTTCTTC. Supplemented by reference TRBV19 and TRBJ2-1, the full variable domain reads DGGITQSPKYLFRKEGQNVTLSCEQNLNHDAMYWYRQDPGQGLRLIYYSQIVNDFQKGDIAEGYSVSREKKESFPLTVTSAQKNPTAFYLCASSLKGLLNEQFFGPGTRLTVL.

The chain joins TRBV5-4 to TRBJ2-2; possible D gene TRBD2, 6 bases. Germline V gene data show CDR1 as SGHNT and CDR2 as YYREEE (reference sequence). The CDR3 runs 16 residues. V was clipped by 0 bases and J by 4 bases, with 13 bases between them. DNA of the CDR3: TGTGCCAGCAGCTTGGCGGGACTCCGAGCCACCGGGGAGCTGTTTTTT. It encodes CASSLAGLRATGELFF.

The chain carries TRBV19 and TRBJ2-1; 10 nucleotides align to TRBD1. Germline V CDR1 and CDR2: LNHDA, SQIVND (reference sequence). The V and J ends lost 4 bases and 7 bases, in that order; junction bases with no gene match: 7. This CDR3 spans 15 amino acids. This CDR3 reads CASSTVPGQGNEQFF. CDR3 coding DNA: TGTGCCAGTAGTACAGTCCCGGGACAGGGGAATGAGCAGTTCTTC.

CDR3: CATRTAEETQYF. Here the CDR3 DNA reads TGTGCCACAAGGACAGCCGAAGAGACCCAGTACTTC. The V and J genes are TRBV10-3 and TRBJ2-5; D possibly corresponds to TRBD1 (6 bases). The CDR3 spans 12 residues. Trimming shortened V by 10 bases and J by 3 bases, and 12 bases separated the two germline ends. Per the germline V gene, CDR1 is ENHRY and CDR2 is SYGVKD.

J is TRBJ1-5 and V is TRBV2, with D possibly TRBD1 on 5 matching bases. The CDR3 is made up of 13 amino acids. CDR1 is SNHLY, CDR2 FYNNEI, per germline. V was trimmed by 6 bases and J by 3 bases, leaving 9 bases between them. The CDR3 loop reads CASSRDYNQPQHF. The CDR3 DNA reads as TGTGCCAGCAGCAGGGACTACAATCAGCCCCAGCATTTT.

This rearrangement joins TRBV28 to TRBJ2-1, with 11 bases identical to TRBD2. Germline loops: CDR1 MDHEN, CDR2 SYDVKM. The V gene end was trimmed by 6 bases and the J gene end by 4 bases; junction bases not matched to a gene: 8. The CDR3 runs to 16 residues. The CDR3 DNA sequence: TGTGCCAGCAGCCTAAGACTAGCGGGAAGGTACAATGAGCAGTTCTTC. As protein: CASSLRLAGRYNEQFF.

This clone was seen only a few times. The V gene is TRBV5-6, the J gene TRBJ2-6; 11 nucleotides match TRBD2. Per the germline V gene, CDR1 is SGHDT and CDR2 is YYEEEE. This CDR3 has 17 residues. The J segment lost 3 bases and the V segment lost 1 base, leaving 3 bases of the junction unmatched. This chain's CDR3 is CASSLTSGRGGANVLTF. Here the CDR3 DNA reads TGTGCCAGCAGCTTGACTAGCGGGAGAGGTGGGGCCAACGTCCTGACTTTC.